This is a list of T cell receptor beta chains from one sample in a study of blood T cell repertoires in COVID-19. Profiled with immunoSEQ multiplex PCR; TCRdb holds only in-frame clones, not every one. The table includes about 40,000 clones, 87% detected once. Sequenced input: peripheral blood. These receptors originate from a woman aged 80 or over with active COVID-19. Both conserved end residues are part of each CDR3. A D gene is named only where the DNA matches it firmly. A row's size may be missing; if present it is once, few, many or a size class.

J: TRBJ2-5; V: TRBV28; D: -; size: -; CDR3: CASSQEMTGLQETQYF; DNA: TGTGCCAGCAGCCAAGAGATGACAGGCCTACAAGAGACCCAGTACTTC
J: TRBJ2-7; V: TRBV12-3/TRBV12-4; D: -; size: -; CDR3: CASKGPRRDEQYF; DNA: TGTGCCAGCAAAGGCCCCCGGAGGGACGAGCAGTACTTC
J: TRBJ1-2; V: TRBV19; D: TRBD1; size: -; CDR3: CASSPVLGGRDGYTF; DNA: TGTGCCAGTAGCCCGGTTTTAGGGGGCCGGGATGGCTACACCTTC
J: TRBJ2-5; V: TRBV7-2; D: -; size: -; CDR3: CASTLEGGFQETQYF; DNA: TGTGCCAGCACCCTAGAAGGGGGATTCCAAGAGACCCAGTACTTC
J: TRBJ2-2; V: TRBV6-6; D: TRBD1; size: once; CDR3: CASSAGQGANTGELFF; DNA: TGTGCCAGCAGTGCGGGACAGGGGGCGAACACCGGGGAGCTGTTTTTT
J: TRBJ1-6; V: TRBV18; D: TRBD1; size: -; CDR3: CASSLGTGIANSPLHF; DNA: TGTGCCAGCTCACTCGGGACAGGGATTGCGAATTCACCCCTCCACTTT
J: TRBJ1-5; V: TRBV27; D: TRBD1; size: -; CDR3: CASSLRGQSNQPQHF; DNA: TGTGCCAGCAGTTTAAGGGGGCAGAGCAATCAGCCCCAGCATTTT
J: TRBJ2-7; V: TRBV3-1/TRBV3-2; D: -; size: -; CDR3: CASSYLGQMYEQYF; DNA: TGTGCCAGCAGCTACCTAGGACAGATGTACGAGCAGTACTTC
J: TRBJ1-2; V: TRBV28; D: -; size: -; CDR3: CASNVGLGGYTF; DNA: TGTGCCAGCAACGTCGGTCTCGGTGGCTACACCTTC
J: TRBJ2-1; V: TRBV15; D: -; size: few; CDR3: CATSRDETYNEQFF; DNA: TGTGCCACCAGCAGAGATGAGACCTACAATGAGCAGTTCTTC
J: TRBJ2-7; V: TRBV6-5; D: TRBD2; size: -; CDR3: CASSYSGLAGQEQYF; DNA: TGTGCCAGCAGTTACTCGGGACTAGCGGGGCAAGAGCAGTACTTC
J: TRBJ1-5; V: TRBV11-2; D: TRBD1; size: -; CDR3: CASSPDRGYQPQHF; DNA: TGTGCCAGCAGCCCGGACAGGGGGTATCAGCCCCAGCATTTT
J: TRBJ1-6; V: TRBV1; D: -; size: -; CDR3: CTSSHSTTGWFSPLHF; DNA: TGCACCAGCAGCCACTCCACGACAGGGTGGTTTTCACCCCTCCACTTT
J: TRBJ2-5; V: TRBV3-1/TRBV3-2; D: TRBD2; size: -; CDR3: CASRRGLLQETQYF; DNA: TGTGCCAGCAGACGGGGACTACTCCAAGAGACCCAGTACTTC
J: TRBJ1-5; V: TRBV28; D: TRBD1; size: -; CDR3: CASSLTGMGGQPQHF; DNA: TGTGCCAGCAGTCTGACAGGGATGGGCGGTCAGCCCCAGCATTTT
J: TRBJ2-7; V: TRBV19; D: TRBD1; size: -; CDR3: CASSTSTGSSYEQYF; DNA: TGTGCCAGTAGTACCTCGACAGGGAGCTCCTACGAGCAGTACTTC
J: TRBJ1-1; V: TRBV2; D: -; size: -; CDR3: CASSDFARANTEAFF; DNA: TGTGCCAGCAGTGATTTTGCCCGCGCTAACACTGAAGCTTTCTTT
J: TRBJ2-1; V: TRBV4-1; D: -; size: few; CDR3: CASSLGSSYNEQFF; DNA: TGCGCCAGCAGCCTAGGGAGTTCCTACAATGAGCAGTTCTTC
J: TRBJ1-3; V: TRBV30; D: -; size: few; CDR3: CAWIVRAGNTIYF; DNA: TGTGCCTGGATTGTACGGGCTGGAAACACCATATATTTT
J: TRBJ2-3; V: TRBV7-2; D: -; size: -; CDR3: CASSRTGLRPDTQYF; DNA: TGTGCCAGCAGCCGCACTGGACTGCGCCCAGATACGCAGTATTTT
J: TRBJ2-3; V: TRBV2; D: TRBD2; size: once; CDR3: CASSSTSGSTDTQYF; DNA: TGTGCCAGCAGTTCAACTAGCGGGTCAACAGATACGCAGTATTTT
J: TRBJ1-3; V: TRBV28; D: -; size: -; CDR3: CASSLLGSRTGNTIYF; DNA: TGTGCCAGCAGTTTATTGGGCTCCCGAACCGGAAACACCATATATTTT